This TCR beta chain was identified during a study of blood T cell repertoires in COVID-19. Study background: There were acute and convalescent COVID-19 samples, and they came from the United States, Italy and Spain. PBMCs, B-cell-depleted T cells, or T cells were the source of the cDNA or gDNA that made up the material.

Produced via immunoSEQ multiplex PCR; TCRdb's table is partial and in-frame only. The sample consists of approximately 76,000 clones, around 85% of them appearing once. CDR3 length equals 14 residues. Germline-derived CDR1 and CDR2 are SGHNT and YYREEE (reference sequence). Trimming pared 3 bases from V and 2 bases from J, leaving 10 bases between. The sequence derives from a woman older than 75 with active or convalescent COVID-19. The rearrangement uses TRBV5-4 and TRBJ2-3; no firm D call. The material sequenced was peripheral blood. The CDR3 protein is CASSSHINTDTQYF. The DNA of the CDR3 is TGTGCCAGCAGCTCCCACATCAACACAGATACGCAGTATTTT.